This T cell receptor beta chain appears in the sequencing data of a study of cytomegalovirus exposure and HLA in healthy donors. On the study more broadly: About 85 million unique TCRs from HLA-typed donors were held in an early release of data.

The CDR3 runs to 13 residues. Trimming at V came to 7 bases and at J to 0 bases, leaving 3 bases not matched to a gene. Germline CDR1 is SQVTM and CDR2 is ANQGSEA. Study findings and constraints: Presence/absence analyses assumed roughly uniform sequencing depth across donors.

Of note for this clone: What it binds is not known.

It was with 60 Vbeta and 13 Jbeta primers that the PCR ran. Study processing details: About 10 million of some 80 million unique TCR beta chains were shared, per a later count. Clones were read by immunoSEQ multiplex PCR, and TCRdb kept only the in-frame ones, dropping some. The DNA was the basis for D and trimming; V, J and clone size are from that table. The data contain roughly 120,000 clones, 65% to 90% of them singletons. This TCR derives from a male donor in good health and CMV-seropositive. V gene TRBV29-1 combines with J gene TRBJ2-5; 9 bases are a match to TRBD1. The sequencing sample was made of PBMCs. The CDR3 loop is CSADRGYQETQYF. The CDR3 DNA reads TGCAGCGCTGACAGGGGGTACCAAGAGACCCAGTACTTC.